The 20 T cell receptor beta chains reported below all come from one sample, sequenced in a study of blood T cell repertoires in COVID-19. Some clones are missing from TCRdb's copy, which holds only in-frame ones; the method was immunoSEQ multiplex PCR. The repertoire consists of roughly 340,000 clones, with about 90% occurring once and the leading ten covering approximately 3%. The sample was peripheral blood. These receptors were collected from a woman aged 30 to 39 with COVID-19, enrolled during active disease.

The chain joins TRBV27 to TRBJ1-6; 8 nucleotides agree with TRBD1. CDR3 length: 16 amino acids. The V gene's germline CDR1 is MNHEY and CDR2 SMNVEV (reference sequence). V lost 3 bases to trimming and J lost 4 bases; unmatched junction nucleotides: 5. The CDR3 protein is CASSFKNRGYNSPLHF. The CDR3 DNA sequence: TGTGCCAGCAGTTTTAAAAACAGGGGGTATAATTCACCCCTCCACTTT.

This chain connects TRBV3-1 (or the pseudogene TRBV3-2) to TRBJ1-2, with 7 bases that match TRBD1. This CDR3 spans 16 amino acids. Per the germline V gene, CDR1 is LGHDT and CDR2 is YNNKEL (reference sequence). V dropped 0 bases and J dropped 6; count of bases not matched to a gene: 10. CDR3 sequence: CASSQDGETGRHGYTF. CDR3 coding DNA: TGTGCCAGCAGCCAAGATGGGGAGACAGGGCGACATGGCTACACCTTC.

The chain has TRBV23-1 and TRBJ1-1, with 7 bases identical to TRBD1. TRBV23-1 has ORF status, its function being uncertain. CDR3 length: 16 residues. Trimming at V came to 2 bases and at J to 7 bases, leaving 13 bases not matched to a gene. CDR3 loop: CASSQPTDRAPCEAFF. The CDR3 nucleotides are TGCGCCAGCAGTCAACCTACCGACAGGGCACCCTGTGAAGCTTTCTTT.

V and J are TRBV27 and TRBJ2-3, with TRBD1 matching 8 bases. CDR1 MNHEY and CDR2 SMNVEV come from the germline V gene (reference sequence). The CDR3 is 13 residues long. The V and J ends lost 5 bases and 4 bases, in that order; junction bases with no gene match: 2. The CDR3 DNA reads as TGTGCCAGCAGTGGACAGGGTTCAGATACGCAGTATTTT. Translating gives CASSGQGSDTQYF.

The rearrangement links TRBV7-9 to TRBJ2-7; possibly TRBD2 for D (7 bases). The germline gives CDR1 SEHNR, CDR2 FQNEAQ (reference sequence). This CDR3 has 14 amino acids. The V end was cut by 2 bases, the J end by 5 bases, with 13 bases between. Written as DNA, the CDR3 is TGTGCCAGCAGCTTAACCCAGGGGAGGGACGAGCAGTACTTC. It is translated as CASSLTQGRDEQYF.

This clone came up a few times. The chain links TRBV7-2 to TRBJ2-5; TRBD1 matches 8 bases. This CDR3 comprises 16 residues. The germline CDR1 and CDR2 sequences are SGHTA and FQGNSA. V gave up 3 bases and J gave up 7 bases; unmatched junction bases: 13. CDR3: CASSFAGTGGGGTQYF. CDR3 coding DNA: TGTGCCAGCAGCTTCGCCGGGACAGGAGGGGGTGGGACCCAGTACTTC.

The J gene is TRBJ2-7, the V gene TRBV6-1; 7 bases are a match to TRBD2. The CDR3 consists of 14 residues. Germline V gene lookup returns CDR1 MNHNS and CDR2 SASEGT. The V and J ends lost 5 bases and 3 bases, in that order; junction bases with no gene match: 7. CDR3 nucleotides: TGTGCCAGCAGTCAGCCCGGGACTATCTACGAGCAGTACGTC. This codes for CASSQPGTIYEQYV.

The V call is TRBV6-5, the J call TRBJ1-1, with D hard to call. In germline, CDR1 is MNHEY, CDR2 SVGAGI. This CDR3 contains 15 residues. V was cut by 0 bases and J by 0 bases, with 8 bases left in between. The CDR3, as DNA: TGTGCCAGCAGTTACTCGTACTTGATGAACACTGAAGCTTTCTTT. Translating it yields CASSYSYLMNTEAFF.

The V and J genes are TRBV5-5 and TRBJ2-7; D gene uncertain. V was pared by 0 bases and J by 6 bases, with 16 bases between. The CDR3 loop spans 15 amino acids. Germline V gene data show CDR1 as SGHKS and CDR2 as YYEKEE (reference sequence). The CDR3 here is CASSLVDWAGREQYV. CDR3 DNA sequence: TGTGCCAGCAGCTTGGTTGATTGGGCAGGTCGCGAGCAGTACGTC.

The chain couples TRBV19 to TRBJ2-1; 10 nucleotides line up with TRBD1. This CDR3 is 16 amino acids long. Trimming removed 4 bases from V and 6 bases from J; junction bases left unmatched: 9. From germline, CDR1 is LNHDA and CDR2 SQIVND (reference sequence). CDR3 region: CASSTPTGGDFNEQFF. CDR3 nucleotide sequence: TGTGCCAGTAGTACCCCGACAGGGGGCGATTTCAATGAGCAGTTCTTC.

J is TRBJ1-6 and V is TRBV5-4; the D gene is possibly TRBD1 (6 bases). Germline loops: CDR1 SGHNT, CDR2 YYREEE (reference sequence). The CDR3 runs to 17 residues. V gave up 4 bases and J gave up 10 bases, with 24 bases separating them. The chain's CDR3 is CASSTPEVPGEGSPLHF. CDR3 bases: TGTGCCAGCAGCACCCCGGAGGTGCCAGGGGAAGGATCACCCCTCCACTTT.

The chain has TRBV20-1 and TRBJ1-1; D uncertain. The CDR3 has 11 amino acids. V shed 5 bases and J shed 3 bases, with 7 bases lying between them. In germline, CDR1 is DFQATT, CDR2 SNEGSKA (reference sequence). The CDR3 spells CSACDYTEAFF. In nucleotides, the CDR3 is TGCAGTGCTTGCGATTACACTGAAGCTTTCTTT.

CDR3 amino acids: CASSPQSLQSGTDTQYF. The CDR3 DNA sequence: TGTGCCAGCAGCCCCCAGTCATTACAGAGTGGCACAGATACGCAGTATTTT. The chain links TRBV3-1 (or the pseudogene TRBV3-2) to TRBJ2-3, with unresolved D. Trimming shortened V by 4 bases and J by 1 base, and 18 bases separated the two germline ends. The CDR3 spans 17 residues. Germline CDR1 and CDR2: LGHDT and YNNKEL (reference sequence).

This chain joins TRBV20-1 and TRBJ1-1, with D perhaps TRBD1 (5 bases). The V end was cut by 3 bases, the J end by 2 bases, with 19 bases between. Looked up from germline, CDR1 is DFQATT and CDR2 is SNEGSKA (reference sequence). This CDR3 is 16 amino acids long. CDR3 in DNA: TGCAGTGCTAGTCCACTCTCAGGGTTTGGAAACACTGAAGCTTTCTTT. Protein sequence: CSASPLSGFGNTEAFF.

The genes are TRBV7-2 and TRBJ1-6; 8 nucleotides match TRBD1. The germline V gene encodes CDR1 SGHTA and CDR2 FQGNSA. The trim removed 1 base at V and 9 bases at J, leaving 2 bases unmatched. The CDR3 has 14 amino acids. The CDR3, as DNA: TGTGCCAGCAGCTTAGAGACAGGGGTTTCACCCCTCCACTTT. It translates to CASSLETGVSPLHF.

The rearrangement links TRBV6-5 to TRBJ1-5; D not certain. The V end was cut by 4 bases, the J end by 6 bases, with 13 bases between. This CDR3 contains 14 residues. Germline V gene sequence: CDR1 MNHEY, CDR2 SVGAGI. CDR3 sequence (DNA): TGTGCCAGCAGTTCCCACCTGTTGGCTCAGCCCCAGCATTTT. Protein sequence: CASSSHLLAQPQHF.

The count of this clone is one. The V and J genes are TRBV6-5 and TRBJ2-5; TRBD1 matches 8 bases. Germline CDR1 reads MNHEY; CDR2 reads SVGAGI. This CDR3 comprises 15 residues. J gave up 1 base and V 1 base, and 2 bases lay outside the gene matches. Here the CDR3 reads CASSYLDRGQETQYF. The CDR3 DNA reads TGTGCCAGCAGTTACTTAGACAGGGGCCAAGAGACCCAGTACTTC.

The chain carries TRBV21-1 and TRBJ2-1; whether TRBD2, the table's D call, matches the DNA was not checked. TRBV21-1 is classified as a pseudogene. CDR3 length equals 16 residues. Here the CDR3 reads CASSKEVAGEYNEQFF. Here the CDR3 DNA reads TGTGCCAGCAGCAAAGAGGTAGCGGGGGAGTACAATGAGCAGTTCTTC.

The rearrangement joins TRBV3-1 (or the pseudogene TRBV3-2) to TRBJ2-7; 11 positions agree with TRBD2. The CDR3 is 14 amino acids. J gave up 6 bases and V 4 bases, and 5 bases lay outside the gene matches. Looked up from germline, CDR1 is LGHDT and CDR2 is YNNKEL (reference sequence). The CDR3 DNA sequence: TGTGCCAGCAGCCTTGCTAGCGGGGGGCGCGAGCAGTACTTC. Protein sequence: CASSLASGGREQYF.

The V and J genes are TRBV7-2 and TRBJ2-7; D unclear. The germline V gene encodes CDR1 SGHTA and CDR2 FQGNSA. There are 11 residues in the CDR3. V was clipped by 4 bases and J by 7 bases, with 8 bases between them. The CDR3: CASSSLGEQYF. The DNA for the CDR3 is TGTGCCAGCAGCTCACTCGGGGAGCAGTACTTC.